The 22 T cell receptor beta chains presented below share a single source sample, sequenced in a study of control samples from healthy donors and cancer patients. Measured with immunoSEQ multiplex PCR; TCRdb has only the in-frame clones, and not every one. The sample has tens of thousands of clones; roughly 94% are singletons. What was sequenced was blood. The receptors come from a man aged 30 to 45 in good health.

The chain has TRBV4-1 and TRBJ2-2; 9 bases line up with TRBD2. Per the germline V gene, CDR1 is MGHRA and CDR2 is YSYEKL. The J segment lost 6 bases and the V segment lost 0 bases, leaving 11 bases of the junction unmatched. The CDR3 has 18 residues. The CDR3 bases are TGCGCCAGCAGCCAAGAGTGGCGCGGGGGGGCCTTCTCCGGGGAGCTGTTTTTT. Protein product: CASSQEWRGGAFSGELFF.

This chain joins TRBV7-9 and TRBJ1-1; D not resolved. V lost 2 bases and J lost 6, with 13 bases in between. The CDR3 totals 14 residues. Germline V gives CDR1 SEHNR, CDR2 FQNEAQ (reference sequence). The CDR3 region is CASSLISEVSEAFF. The CDR3 DNA follows: TGTGCCAGCAGCTTAATCAGTGAGGTCTCTGAAGCTTTCTTT.

The J gene is TRBJ1-3, the V gene TRBV27; TRBD1 is a possible D gene (5 bases). From germline, CDR1 is MNHEY and CDR2 SMNVEV (reference sequence). V was shortened by 2 bases and J by 1 base, with 12 bases between the two germline ends. The CDR3 is made up of 16 amino acids. The CDR3 sequence is CASSLEGPLSGNTIYF. Here the CDR3 DNA reads TGTGCCAGCAGTTTAGAGGGGCCGTTGTCTGGAAACACCATATATTTT.

This clone occurred once. The genes are TRBV19 and TRBJ2-1, with a possible D match to TRBD2 (7 bases). The length of the CDR3 is 17 residues. V was trimmed by 6 bases and J by 2 bases, leaving 20 bases between them. Germline CDR1 and CDR2: LNHDA and SQIVND (reference sequence). DNA of the CDR3: TGTGCCAGTAGCCGGGATGGGGGGGGCCTCGCCTACAATGAGCAGTTCTTC. It encodes CASSRDGGGLAYNEQFF. The complete variable domain, with remaining parts taken from reference TRBV19 and TRBJ2-1, reads DGGITQSPKYLFRKEGQNVTLSCEQNLNHDAMYWYRQDPGQGLRLIYYSQIVNDFQKGDIAEGYSVSREKKESFPLTVTSAQKNPTAFYLCASSRDGGGLAYNEQFFGPGTRLTVL.

The rearrangement links TRBV5-6 to TRBJ1-4, with D possibly TRBD1 on 5 matching bases. The CDR3 runs 15 residues. Between the trimmed V and J ends, which lost 0 bases and 7 bases, there was a span of 13 bases. CDR1 is SGHDT, CDR2 YYEEEE, per germline. In DNA, the CDR3 is TGTGCCAGCAGCTTGGTAGGCGGGGGAGGTGAAAAACTGTTTTTT. Translated, it gives CASSLVGGGGEKLFF.

This clone appeared a single time. J is TRBJ2-5 and V is TRBV6-2 or TRBV6-3; 7 bases match TRBD2. V dropped 5 bases and J dropped 4; count of bases not matched to a gene: 7. This CDR3 has 14 amino acids. Germline-derived CDR1 and CDR2 are MNHEY and SVGEGT. The CDR3 loop is CASSRPGGGETQYF. The CDR3 bases are TGTGCCAGCAGTCGCCCGGGGGGAGGAGAGACCCAGTACTTC.

V usage is TRBV5-1 and J usage is TRBJ2-6; TRBD2 might be the D (5 bases). CDR1 and CDR2 (germline): SGHRS, YFSETQ. This CDR3 comprises 17 residues. Trimming removed 1 base at V and 0 bases at J, with 11 bases between. In DNA form, the CDR3 reads TGCGCCAGCAGCTTGCGGAGGAGAAGCTCTGGGGCCAACGTCCTGACTTTC. This codes for CASSLRRRSSGANVLTF.

The rearrangement joins TRBV3-1 (or the pseudogene TRBV3-2) to TRBJ1-4, with TRBD1 as a possible D gene (5 bases). CDR3 length: 15 residues. Germline CDR1 and CDR2: LGHDT and YNNKEL (reference sequence). V was clipped by 6 bases and J by 1 base, with 12 bases between them. Written as DNA, the CDR3 is TGTGCCAGCAGTTTCTCGGGGGGAACTAATGAAAAACTGTTTTTT. Protein product: CASSFSGGTNEKLFF.

The gene calls are TRBV11-1 and TRBJ1-6; D uncertain. The CDR3 runs 13 residues. Trimming left V 5 bases short and J 7 bases short, with 9 bases between. The V gene's germline CDR1 is SGHAT and CDR2 FQDESV (reference sequence). The CDR3 region has the DNA TGTGCCAGCAGCCCTTGGGGAAATTCACCCCTCCACTTT. Translated: CASSPWGNSPLHF.

This chain connects TRBV24-1 to TRBJ1-2, with D possibly being TRBD1 (6 bases). The CDR3 spans 12 residues. V was pared by 3 bases and J by 13 bases, with 14 bases between. Per germline, CDR1 KGHDR and CDR2 SFDVKD. CDR3 region: CATSDTVGGPTF. The CDR3 bases are TGTGCCACCAGTGATACTGTGGGGGGCCCCACCTTC.

The chain joins TRBV7-3 to TRBJ2-1; 8 bases map to TRBD2. The CDR3 is made up of 15 amino acids. Unmatched junction bases numbered 3, after V lost 1 base and J lost 4 bases. Looked up from germline, CDR1 is SGHTA and CDR2 is FQGTGA. CDR3 DNA sequence: TGTGCCAGCAGCTTAATGCCTAGCGGGTACAATGAGCAGTTCTTC. Protein sequence: CASSLMPSGYNEQFF.

This chain joins TRBV2 and TRBJ2-2; D unresolved. CDR1 is SNHLY and CDR2 is FYNNEI in the germline V gene. The CDR3 extends over 11 amino acids. V was trimmed by 7 bases and J by 8 bases, leaving 8 bases between them. The CDR3 is CASKEVGELFF. The CDR3, as DNA: TGTGCCAGCAAAGAGGTGGGGGAGCTGTTTTTT.

The rearrangement uses TRBV28 and TRBJ2-2, with D possibly being TRBD1 (6 bases). V was shortened by 4 bases and J by 0 bases, with 9 bases between the two germline ends. The germline V gene encodes CDR1 MDHEN and CDR2 SYDVKM. The CDR3 totals 15 residues. Here the CDR3 reads CASSSGTPNTGELFF. The CDR3, as DNA: TGTGCCAGCAGTTCCGGGACACCGAACACCGGGGAGCTGTTTTTT.

The chain is built from TRBV6-5 and TRBJ1-4; D is perhaps TRBD1 (6 bases). This CDR3 comprises 15 residues. Germline V lookup: CDR1 MNHEY, CDR2 SVGAGI. V lost 0 bases and J 6 bases, leaving 11 bases between the germline ends. CDR3 bases: TGTGCCAGCAGTTACTCCGGGGGCGCGCATGAAAAACTGTTTTTT. Residues: CASSYSGGAHEKLFF.

The V and J genes are TRBV6-5 and TRBJ2-7; D may be TRBD1 (5 bases). The V end lost 4 bases, the J end lost 2 bases, and 12 bases lay between the germline ends. Germline assignment: CDR1 MNHEY and CDR2 SVGAGI. The CDR3 runs to 14 residues. The CDR3 loop reads CASSSSRVPYEQYF. The CDR3 DNA sequence: TGTGCCAGCAGTTCCAGCAGGGTCCCCTACGAGCAGTACTTC.

V usage is TRBV9 and J usage is TRBJ1-2, with D hard to call. Trimming stripped 5 bases from V and 7 bases from J, with 3 bases between. The CDR3 sequence is 9 residues long. Germline assignment: CDR1 SGDLS and CDR2 YYNGEE. The CDR3 bases are TGTGCCAGCAGTACTGGCTACACCTTC. Amino acids: CASSTGYTF.

The chain joins TRBV30 to TRBJ2-5; D ambiguous. Germline V lookup: CDR1 GTSNPN, CDR2 SVGIG (reference sequence). The CDR3 has 15 amino acids. Trimming pared 3 bases from V and 0 bases from J, leaving 14 bases between. Here the CDR3 reads CAWRSGRLYQETQYF. The CDR3 nucleotides read TGTGCCTGGAGGTCGGGCAGGTTGTACCAAGAGACCCAGTACTTC.

The rearrangement uses TRBV6-5 and TRBJ1-1, with D hard to call. CDR1 and CDR2 from the germline V gene are MNHEY and SVGAGI. CDR3 length: 13 residues. The CDR3 DNA reads TGTCACACCCGAAGGCAGGTGAACACTGAAGCTTTCTTT. It is translated as CHTRRQVNTEAFF.

The chain combines TRBV10-3 with TRBJ2-1, with TRBD2 matching over 13 bases. The germline CDR1 and CDR2 sequences are ENHRY and SYGVKD. V lost 7 bases to trimming and J lost 7 bases; unmatched junction nucleotides: 7. The CDR3 consists of 15 residues. CDR3 protein: CAITGGTSGTNEQFF. The CDR3 region has the DNA TGTGCCATCACCGGGGGGACTAGCGGGACAAATGAGCAGTTCTTC.

This chain connects TRBV3-1 (or the pseudogene TRBV3-2) to TRBJ2-5, with no clear D. The V end was cut by 4 bases, the J end by 1 base, with 10 bases between. This CDR3 spans 14 amino acids. Germline V gene sequence: CDR1 LGHDT, CDR2 YNNKEL (reference sequence). The CDR3 DNA is TGTGCCAGCAGCCCCCCCCGGAGCCAAGAGACCCAGTACTTC. Its translation: CASSPPRSQETQYF.

The chain carries TRBV24-1 and TRBJ1-2, with D unclear. The ends were cut back, 4 bases at V and 4 bases at J, with 9 bases in the middle. Germline values: CDR1 KGHDR, CDR2 SFDVKD. CDR3 length: 13 residues. CDR3 nucleotide sequence: TGTGCCACCAGTGACGGAGTCAGCTATGGCTACACCTTC. Protein sequence: CATSDGVSYGYTF.

CDR3 sequence: CAPSRVDPGGAENSPLHF. The CDR3 DNA is TGCGCCCCCAGCCGAGTCGACCCTGGGGGAGCGGAGAATTCACCCCTCCACTTT. The chain couples TRBV4-3 to TRBJ1-6, with D perhaps TRBD1 (5 bases). Germline V lookup: CDR1 LGHNA, CDR2 YSLEER. The CDR3 runs 18 residues. Trimming removed 11 bases at V and 7 bases at J, with 30 bases between.